The 17 T cell receptor beta chains below all came from one sample that was sequenced in a study of vaccination and CD4 T cells after COVID-19. The Oncomine TCR Beta short-read assay generated sequence data from the DNA of cultured CD4+ T cells. TCRdb re-called the PCR reads through MiXCR, storing one row per CDR3 protein. Among 15,000 to 20,000 distinct CDR3 sequences, 45% to 60% were seen once, and the ten largest hold 9.6%. The antigens these receptors bind are not known. Documented treatment: roughly 10-day PBMC culture with coronavirus spike peptide pools or control peptides (ViraFEST assay). Input material: CD4+ T cells from blood, cultured in vitro. The receptors shown here come from a human donor who had recovered from COVID-19.

The chain employs TRBV15 and TRBJ1-5; D call uncertain. The V end lost 5 bases, the J end lost 7 bases, and 9 bases lay between the germline ends. Germline V gene data show CDR1 as LNHNV and CDR2 as YYDKDF (reference sequence). The CDR3 spans 12 residues. CDR3 sequence: CATSLPPQPQHF. CDR3 bases: TGTGCCACCAGCCTACCGCCCCAGCCCCAGCATTTT. Looking up the rest from reference TRBV15 and TRBJ1-5 gives the full variable domain: DAMVIQNPRYQVTQFGKPVTLSCSQTLNHNVMYWYQQKSSQAPKLLFHYYDKDFNNEADTPDNFQSRRPNTSFCFLDIRSPGLGDTAMYLCATSLPPQPQHFGDGTRLSIL.

This clonotype turned up a few times. The chain joins TRBV7-9 to TRBJ1-1; possibly TRBD1 for D (5 bases). Germline V gene lookup returns CDR1 SEHNR and CDR2 FQNEAQ (reference sequence). The CDR3 extends over 16 amino acids. The V and J ends lost 1 base and 3 bases respectively, with 15 bases between them. The CDR3 here is CASSLGYDTGYTEAFF. CDR3 bases: TGTGCCAGCAGCTTAGGATATGACACAGGCTACACTGAAGCTTTCTTT.

The chain employs TRBV11-3 and TRBJ2-5; perhaps TRBD2 as D (6 bases). The CDR3 has 17 amino acids. Trimming removed 1 base at V and 2 bases at J, with 17 bases between. The germline gives CDR1 SGHNT, CDR2 YENEEA. The CDR3 is CASSLGVWGVKQETQYF. The CDR3 DNA follows: TGTGCCAGCAGCTTAGGGGTCTGGGGGGTCAAACAAGAGACCCAGTACTTC.

The gene calls are TRBV20-1 and TRBJ2-1, with TRBD2 matching 13 bases. Germline assignment: CDR1 DFQATT and CDR2 SNEGSKA (reference sequence). CDR3 size: 15 residues. Unmatched junction bases numbered 9, after V lost 6 bases and J lost 7 bases. Here the CDR3 reads CSAPPGTSGINEQFF. The DNA of the CDR3 is TGCAGTGCCCCACCGGGGACTAGCGGGATAAATGAGCAGTTCTTC.

The gene calls are TRBV7-8 and TRBJ2-3; D is undetermined. The CDR3 contains 14 residues. Germline V gene lookup returns CDR1 SGHVS and CDR2 FQNEAQ. V lost 0 bases, J lost 0 bases, and 4 bases lay in between. CDR3 in DNA: TGTGCCAGCAGCTTAGCCGGGAGCACAGATACGCAGTATTTT. Protein product: CASSLAGSTDTQYF.

This clonotype rates as medium-sized. This chain uses TRBV6-2 or TRBV6-3 with TRBJ2-3; 13 positions agree with TRBD2. CDR1 is MNHEY, CDR2 SVGEGT, per germline. Losses at the gene ends were 6 bases for V and 13 bases for J; bases not matched to a gene: 4. The CDR3 has 12 amino acids. CDR3 amino acids: CASRSTSGGEYF. CDR3 coding DNA: TGTGCCAGCAGATCAACTAGCGGGGGGGAGTATTTT.

The DNA for the CDR3 is TGTGCCAGCTCTCGGACTAGCGGGGGCCAAGAGACCCAGTACTTC. Its protein is CASSRTSGGQETQYF. J is TRBJ2-5 and V is TRBV18; 13 bases fit TRBD2. Germline CDR1 and CDR2: KGHSH and LQKENI. With 6 bases clipped from V and 1 base from J, the junction kept 2 bases outside the gene matches. This CDR3 contains 15 residues.

The chain links TRBV7-9 to TRBJ1-6; TRBD1 aligns across 7 bases. The CDR3 loop spans 13 amino acids. Germline CDR1 reads SEHNR; CDR2 reads FQNEAQ (reference sequence). With 2 bases clipped from V and 16 bases from J, the junction kept 8 bases outside the gene matches. As DNA, the CDR3 is TGTGCCAGCAGCTTACAACGGGACAGTCAGCTCCACTTT. This sequence encodes CASSLQRDSQLHF.

Only a few counts were recorded for this clonotype. The V and J genes are TRBV6-5 and TRBJ1-2; TRBD1 matches at 7 bases. Germline V gene sequence: CDR1 MNHEY, CDR2 SVGAGI. The V gene end was trimmed by 2 bases and the J gene end by 4 bases; junction bases not matched to a gene: 10. The CDR3 runs to 16 residues. In nucleotides, the CDR3 is TGTGCCAGCAGTTACGACCGCGGACAGGAGTCCTATGGCTACACCTTC. It translates to CASSYDRGQESYGYTF.

The rearrangement uses TRBV7-9 and TRBJ1-1; D is possibly TRBD1 (6 bases). The V and J ends lost 6 bases and 0 bases respectively, with 14 bases between them. Germline CDR1 and CDR2: SEHNR and FQNEAQ (reference sequence). This CDR3 has 15 amino acids. CDR3 sequence (DNA): TGTGCCAGCAGGGAGGACAGTGCTATGAACACTGAAGCTTTCTTT. Protein: CASREDSAMNTEAFF.

The chain joins TRBV2 to TRBJ1-2, with 9 bases identical to TRBD1. CDR1 is SNHLY and CDR2 is FYNNEI in the germline V gene. This CDR3 comprises 14 residues. With 6 bases clipped from V and 3 bases from J, the junction kept 5 bases outside the gene matches. CDR3: CASRGQGLDYGYTF. As DNA, the CDR3 is TGTGCCAGCAGAGGACAGGGGTTAGACTATGGCTACACCTTC.

J is TRBJ2-2 and V is TRBV27; D might be TRBD1 (6 bases). CDR3 length: 16 residues. The germline gives CDR1 MNHEY, CDR2 SMNVEV (reference sequence). Trimming pared 7 bases from V and 1 base from J, leaving 16 bases between. CDR3 DNA sequence: TGTGCCAGCACCGAATGGGGGACAAGGAACACCGGGGAGCTGTTTTTT. Protein: CASTEWGTRNTGELFF.

This clonotype is medium-sized (0.01 to 0.1%). The genes are TRBV5-4 and TRBJ2-3; D gene ambiguous. The CDR3 sequence is 16 residues long. CDR1 is SGHNT, CDR2 YYREEE, per germline (reference sequence). The V end lost 0 bases, the J end lost 3 bases, and 14 bases lay between the germline ends. In DNA form, the CDR3 reads TGTGCCAGCAGCTTGGCGAAGAAATCGTCGACAGATACGCAGTATTTT. It encodes CASSLAKKSSTDTQYF.

The rearrangement uses TRBV28 and TRBJ2-7, with D perhaps assigned TRBD1 or TRBD2 (6 bases each). The CDR3 runs 17 residues. Trimming stripped 6 bases from V and 2 bases from J, with 23 bases between. Germline values: CDR1 MDHEN, CDR2 SYDVKM. This chain's CDR3 is CASSLGGGVPNTYEQYF. The CDR3 DNA reads as TGTGCCAGCAGCCTTGGGGGCGGGGTTCCAAATACCTACGAGCAGTACTTC.

V is TRBV7-6 and J is TRBJ2-5; 11 positions agree with TRBD1. From germline, CDR1 is SGHVS and CDR2 FNYEAQ. V trimming: 3 bases; J trimming: 1 base; junction bases outside the gene matches: 1. The CDR3 runs to 15 residues. In DNA form, the CDR3 reads TGTGCCAGCAGCTTCGGGACAGGGGGCCAAGAGACCCAGTACTTC. Amino acids: CASSFGTGGQETQYF.

This clonotype showed up just once. This chain links TRBV10-3 with TRBJ2-3; 10 bases match TRBD2. CDR1 is ENHRY, CDR2 SYGVKD, per germline. This CDR3 has 15 amino acids. With 6 bases clipped from V and 0 bases from J, the junction kept 3 bases outside the gene matches. The chain's CDR3 is CAISGLAASTDTQYF. Written as DNA, the CDR3 is TGTGCCATCAGCGGACTAGCGGCGAGCACAGATACGCAGTATTTT.

The CDR3 coding sequence is TGCAGTGCCAAGCGCCGGGACAGAAGCATGAACACTGAAGCTTTCTTT. As protein: CSAKRRDRSMNTEAFF. The chain joins TRBV20-1 to TRBJ1-1, with TRBD1 matching over 7 bases. The CDR3 contains 16 residues. The germline gives CDR1 DFQATT, CDR2 SNEGSKA (reference sequence). After removal of 6 bases from V and 0 bases from J, the junction contained 13 bases not matched to a gene.